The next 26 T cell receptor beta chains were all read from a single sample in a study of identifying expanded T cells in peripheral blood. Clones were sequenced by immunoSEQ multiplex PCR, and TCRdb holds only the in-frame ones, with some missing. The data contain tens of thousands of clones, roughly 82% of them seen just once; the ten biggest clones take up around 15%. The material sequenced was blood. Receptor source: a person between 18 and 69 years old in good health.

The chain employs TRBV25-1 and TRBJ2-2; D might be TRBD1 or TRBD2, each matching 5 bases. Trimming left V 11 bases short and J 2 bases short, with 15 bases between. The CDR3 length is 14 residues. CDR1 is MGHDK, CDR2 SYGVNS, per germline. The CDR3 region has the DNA TGTGCCGCCCATGGGGGAGAAAACACCGGGGAGCTGTTTTTT. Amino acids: CAAHGGENTGELFF.

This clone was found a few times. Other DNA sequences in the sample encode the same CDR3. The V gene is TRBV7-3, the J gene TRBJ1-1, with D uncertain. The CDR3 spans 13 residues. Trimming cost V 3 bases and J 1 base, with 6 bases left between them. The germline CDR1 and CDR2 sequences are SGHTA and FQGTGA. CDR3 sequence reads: CASSLTPNTEAFF. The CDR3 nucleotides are TGTGCCAGCAGCTTGACACCGAACACTGAAGCTTTCTTT.

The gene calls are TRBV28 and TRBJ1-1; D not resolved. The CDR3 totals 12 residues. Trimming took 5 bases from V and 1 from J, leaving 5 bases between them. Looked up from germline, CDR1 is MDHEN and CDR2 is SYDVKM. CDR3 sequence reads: CASSKWNTEAFF. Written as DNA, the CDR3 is TGTGCCAGCAGTAAATGGAACACTGAAGCTTTCTTT.

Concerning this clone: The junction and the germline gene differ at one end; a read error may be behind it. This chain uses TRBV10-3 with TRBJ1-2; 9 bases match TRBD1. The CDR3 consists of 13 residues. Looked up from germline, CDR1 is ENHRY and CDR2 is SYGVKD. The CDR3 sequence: CAISEEPGQGIQF. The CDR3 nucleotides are TGTGCCATCAGTGAGGAACCGGGACAGGGTATTCAATTC.

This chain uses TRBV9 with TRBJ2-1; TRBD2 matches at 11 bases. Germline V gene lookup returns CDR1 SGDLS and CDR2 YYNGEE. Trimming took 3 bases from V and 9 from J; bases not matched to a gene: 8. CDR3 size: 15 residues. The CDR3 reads CASSASGTSGVEQFF. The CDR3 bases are TGTGCCAGCAGCGCCTCCGGGACTAGCGGAGTTGAGCAGTTCTTC.

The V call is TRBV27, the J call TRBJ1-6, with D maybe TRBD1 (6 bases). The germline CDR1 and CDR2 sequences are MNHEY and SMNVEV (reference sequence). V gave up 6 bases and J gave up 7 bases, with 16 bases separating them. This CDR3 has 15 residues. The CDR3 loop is CASRPTQGTNSPLHF. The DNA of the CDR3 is TGTGCCAGCAGACCCACACAGGGTACCAATTCACCCCTCCACTTT.

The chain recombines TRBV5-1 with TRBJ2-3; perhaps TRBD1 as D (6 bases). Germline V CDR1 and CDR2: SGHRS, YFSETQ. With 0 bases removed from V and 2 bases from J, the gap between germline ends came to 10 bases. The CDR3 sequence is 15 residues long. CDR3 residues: CASSLGGPSTDTQYF. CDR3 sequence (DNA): TGCGCCAGCAGCTTGGGGGGGCCATCCACAGATACGCAGTATTTT. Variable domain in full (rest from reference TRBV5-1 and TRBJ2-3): KAGVTQTPRYLIKTRGQQVTLSCSPISGHRSVSWYQQTPGQGLQFLFEYFSETQRNKGNFPGRFSGRQFSNSRSEMNVSTLELGDSALYLCASSLGGPSTDTQYFGPGTRLTVL.

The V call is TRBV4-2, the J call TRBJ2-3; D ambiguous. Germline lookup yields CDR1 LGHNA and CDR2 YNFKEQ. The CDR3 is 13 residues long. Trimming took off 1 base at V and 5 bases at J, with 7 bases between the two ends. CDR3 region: CASSQVPRDTQYF. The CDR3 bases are TGTGCCAGCAGCCAAGTCCCGAGAGATACGCAGTATTTT.

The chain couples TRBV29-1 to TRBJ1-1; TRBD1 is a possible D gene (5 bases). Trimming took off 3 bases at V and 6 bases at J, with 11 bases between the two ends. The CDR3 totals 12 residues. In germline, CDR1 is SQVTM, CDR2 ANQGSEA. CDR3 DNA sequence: TGCAGCGTTGAGGAACAGGTGGCTGAAGCTTTCTTT. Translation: CSVEEQVAEAFF.

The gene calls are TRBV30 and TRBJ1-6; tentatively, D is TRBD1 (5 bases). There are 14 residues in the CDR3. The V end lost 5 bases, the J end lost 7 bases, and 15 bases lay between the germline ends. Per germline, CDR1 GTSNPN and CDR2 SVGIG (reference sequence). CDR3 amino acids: CAWAPGRLNSPLHF. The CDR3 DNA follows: TGTGCCTGGGCTCCGGGACGCCTGAATTCACCCCTCCACTTT.

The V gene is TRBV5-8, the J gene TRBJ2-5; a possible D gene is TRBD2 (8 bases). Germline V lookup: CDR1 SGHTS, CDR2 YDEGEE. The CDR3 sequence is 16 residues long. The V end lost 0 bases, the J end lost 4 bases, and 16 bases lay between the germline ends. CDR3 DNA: TGTGCCAGCAGCTTGGGGTCGGGAGGGGGCAGAGAGACCCAGTACTTC. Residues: CASSLGSGGGRETQYF.

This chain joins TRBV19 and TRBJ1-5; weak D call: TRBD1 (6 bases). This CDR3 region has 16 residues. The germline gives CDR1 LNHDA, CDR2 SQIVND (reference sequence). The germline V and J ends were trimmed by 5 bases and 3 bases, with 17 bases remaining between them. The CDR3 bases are TGTGCCAGTAGTGTCGAAAACAGGGCTATCAATCAGCCCCAGCATTTT. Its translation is CASSVENRAINQPQHF.

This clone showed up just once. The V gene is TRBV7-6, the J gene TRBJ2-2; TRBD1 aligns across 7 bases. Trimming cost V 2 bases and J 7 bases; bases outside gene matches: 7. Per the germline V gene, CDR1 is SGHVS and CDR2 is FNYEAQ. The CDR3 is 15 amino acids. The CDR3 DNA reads TGTGCCAGCAGCTTAAGCAGGGGGTCGGTCGGGGAGCTGTTTTTT. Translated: CASSLSRGSVGELFF.

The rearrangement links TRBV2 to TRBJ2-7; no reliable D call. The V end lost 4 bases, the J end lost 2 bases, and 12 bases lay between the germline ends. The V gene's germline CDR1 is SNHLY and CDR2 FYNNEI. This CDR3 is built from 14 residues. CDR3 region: CASSVLGFTYEQYV. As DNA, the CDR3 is TGTGCCAGCAGTGTTCTCGGATTCACCTACGAGCAGTACGTC.

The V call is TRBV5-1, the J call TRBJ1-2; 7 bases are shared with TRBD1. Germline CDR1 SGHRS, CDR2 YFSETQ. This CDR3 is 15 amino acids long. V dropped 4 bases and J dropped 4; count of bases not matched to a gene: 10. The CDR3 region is CASSSYRGSVYGYTF. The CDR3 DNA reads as TGCGCCAGCAGCAGTTACAGGGGCTCCGTCTATGGCTACACCTTC.

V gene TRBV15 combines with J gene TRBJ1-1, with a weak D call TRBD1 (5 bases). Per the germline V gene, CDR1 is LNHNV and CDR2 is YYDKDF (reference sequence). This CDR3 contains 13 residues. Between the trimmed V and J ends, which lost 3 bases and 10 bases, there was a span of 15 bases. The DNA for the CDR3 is TGTGCCACCAGCAGGGGGACGGCAGGGAGAGCTTTCTTT. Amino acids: CATSRGTAGRAFF. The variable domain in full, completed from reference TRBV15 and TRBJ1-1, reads DAMVIQNPRYQVTQFGKPVTLSCSQTLNHNVMYWYQQKSSQAPKLLFHYYDKDFNNEADTPDNFQSRRPNTSFCFLDIRSPGLGDTAMYLCATSRGTAGRAFFGQGTRLTVV.

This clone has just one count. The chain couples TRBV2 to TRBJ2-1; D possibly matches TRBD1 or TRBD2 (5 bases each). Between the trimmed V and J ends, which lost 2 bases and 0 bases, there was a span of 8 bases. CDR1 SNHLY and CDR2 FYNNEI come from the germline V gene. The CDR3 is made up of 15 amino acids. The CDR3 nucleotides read TGTGCCAGCAGTGAAAAGGGACCCTCCTACAATGAGCAGTTCTTC. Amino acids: CASSEKGPSYNEQFF.

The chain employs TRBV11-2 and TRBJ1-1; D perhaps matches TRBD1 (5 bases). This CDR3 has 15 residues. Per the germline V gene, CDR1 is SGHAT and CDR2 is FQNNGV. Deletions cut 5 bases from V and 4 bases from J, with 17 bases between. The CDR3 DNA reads TGTGCCAGCAGCCCATCGGACATGGCGAGCACTGAAGCTTTCTTT. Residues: CASSPSDMASTEAFF.

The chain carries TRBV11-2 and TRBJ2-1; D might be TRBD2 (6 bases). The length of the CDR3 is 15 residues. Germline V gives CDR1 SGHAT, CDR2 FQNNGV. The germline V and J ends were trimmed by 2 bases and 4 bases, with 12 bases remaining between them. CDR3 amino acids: CASSLLAGRYNEQFF. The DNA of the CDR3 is TGTGCCAGCAGCTTACTGGCGGGGAGATACAATGAGCAGTTCTTC.

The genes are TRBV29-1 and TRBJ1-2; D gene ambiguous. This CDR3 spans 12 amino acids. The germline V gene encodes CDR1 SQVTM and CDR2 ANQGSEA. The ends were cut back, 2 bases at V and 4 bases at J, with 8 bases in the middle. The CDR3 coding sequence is TGCAGCGTTGAATCAGGTCTCTATGGCTACACCTTC. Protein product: CSVESGLYGYTF. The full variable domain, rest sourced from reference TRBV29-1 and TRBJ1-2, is SAVISQKPSRDICQRGTSLTIQCQVDSQVTMMFWYRQQPGQSLTLIATANQGSEATYESGFVIDKFPISRPNLTFSTLTVSNMSPEDSSIYLCSVESGLYGYTFGSGTRLTVV.

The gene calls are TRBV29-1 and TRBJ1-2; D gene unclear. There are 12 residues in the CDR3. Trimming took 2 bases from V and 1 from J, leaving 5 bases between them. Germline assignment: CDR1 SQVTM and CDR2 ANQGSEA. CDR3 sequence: CSVEQDNYGYTF. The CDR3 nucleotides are TGCAGCGTTGAACAGGATAACTATGGCTACACCTTC.

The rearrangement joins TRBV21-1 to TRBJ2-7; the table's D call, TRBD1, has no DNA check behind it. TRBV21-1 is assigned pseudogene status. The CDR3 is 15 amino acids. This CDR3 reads CASSKGRDSSYEQYV. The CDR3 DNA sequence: TGTGCCAGCAGCAAAGGGAGGGACAGCTCCTACGAGCAGTACGTC.

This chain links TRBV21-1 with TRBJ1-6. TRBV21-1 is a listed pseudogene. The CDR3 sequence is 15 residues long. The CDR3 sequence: CASSIRSSYNSPLHF. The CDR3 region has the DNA TGTGCCAGCAGCATAAGGAGCTCCTATAATTCACCCCTCCACTTT.

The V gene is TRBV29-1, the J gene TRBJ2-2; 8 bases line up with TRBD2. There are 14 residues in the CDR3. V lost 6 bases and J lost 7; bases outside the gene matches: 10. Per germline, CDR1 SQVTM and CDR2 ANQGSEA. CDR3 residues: CSVLDGGDVGELFF. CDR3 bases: TGCAGCGTGCTGGACGGGGGGGATGTCGGGGAGCTGTTTTTT.

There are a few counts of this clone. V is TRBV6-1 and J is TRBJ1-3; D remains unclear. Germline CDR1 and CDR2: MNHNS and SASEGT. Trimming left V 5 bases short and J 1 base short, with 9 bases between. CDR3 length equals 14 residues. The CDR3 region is CASSQVHSGNTIYF. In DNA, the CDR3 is TGTGCCAGCAGTCAGGTACATTCTGGAAACACCATATATTTT.

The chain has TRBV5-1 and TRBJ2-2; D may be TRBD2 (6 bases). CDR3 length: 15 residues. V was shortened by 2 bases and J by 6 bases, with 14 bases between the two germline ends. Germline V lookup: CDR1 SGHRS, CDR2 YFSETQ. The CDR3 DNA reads TGCGCCAGCAGCTTTTTTGTTGGGGGGTCCGGGGAGCTGTTTTTT. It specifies CASSFFVGGSGELFF. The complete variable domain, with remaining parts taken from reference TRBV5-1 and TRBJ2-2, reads KAGVTQTPRYLIKTRGQQVTLSCSPISGHRSVSWYQQTPGQGLQFLFEYFSETQRNKGNFPGRFSGRQFSNSRSEMNVSTLELGDSALYLCASSFFVGGSGELFFGEGSRLTVL.